This TCR beta chain was retrieved from a study of blood T cells in healthy people across ages. Study outcomes and limitations: Age showed a roughly linear inverse relationship with TCR beta diversity per million T cells. One million T cells yielded diversity estimates that were considered underestimates. Unknown donor CMV status possibly confounded expanded clonotype changes.

V was clipped by 3 bases and J by 8 bases, with 19 bases between them. The CDR3 extends over 15 amino acids. Worth noting for this clonotype: Its antigen is still unknown.

The second PCR ran roughly 7 to 12 cycles with a sample-barcoded 5' primer and J-beta primers. TCRdb called the 5' RACE reads again in MiXCR, with one record for every CDR3 protein. The sample carries around 1,900,000 distinct CDR3 sequences, roughly two fifths recorded once. The sequencing input was blood. This receptor was taken from a human donor in good health. The rearrangement joins TRBV12-3 or TRBV12-4 to TRBJ1-1; possibly TRBD1 for D (6 bases). DNA for the CDR3: TGTGCCAGCAGTTTTTCGGGGGCAGGAGGCAGAGAAGCTTTCTTT. This encodes CASSFSGAGGREAFF.